This T cell receptor (beta chain) was profiled in a study of vaccination and CD4 T cells after COVID-19. Whole-study context: Convalescent persons amounted to six males plus four females, two of whom were Hispanic. Treatment of control cultures consisted of a CEFX pool, an HIV-1 Nef pool, or no peptide.

Treatment given: roughly ten-day PBMC culture with coronavirus spike peptide pools or control peptides (ViraFEST assay). The collection of CD4+ T cells from the unexposed donor took place before the COVID-19 pandemic (2011-2018). When enough cells were available, unexposed-donor CD4+ T cells were probed with SARS-CoV-2 S/N and four cold-coronavirus spikes. The CDR3 runs to 13 residues. Germline assignment: CDR1 KGHDR and CDR2 SFDVKD. Deletions cut 9 bases from V and 2 bases from J, with 10 bases between. Cultured CD4+ T-cell DNA underwent Oncomine TCR Beta short-read sequencing. TCRdb itself ran the PCR reads through MiXCR, one entry per CDR3 protein. The sample has some 7,200 distinct CDR3 sequences, around 46% seen once. On this clonotype itself: What it binds is unknown.

This clonotype was obtained from a human donor in good health. The sequenced sample was CD4+ T cells from blood, cultured in vitro. J is TRBJ1-5 and V is TRBV24-1; D is undetermined. The CDR3, as DNA: TGTGCCACCTCTTTGTGGGGCAATCAGCCCCAGCATTTT. It codes for CATSLWGNQPQHF.